These 20 T cell receptor beta chains were sequenced from one sample in a study of tumor-infiltrating lymphocytes in oesophageal squamous cell carcinoma. MiXCR was run by TCRdb on the PCR reads, yielding one entry per CDR3 protein. The profile covers about 21,000 distinct CDR3 sequences, with approximately 39% appearing a single time and roughly a tenth taken by the ten largest. The material sequenced was normal esophageal tissue next to the tumor. All receptors come from a male donor with esophageal squamous cell carcinoma.

Here the CDR3 reads CASSLGWTGSNTQYF. CDR3 nucleotide sequence: TGTGCCAGCAGCTTAGGCTGGACAGGGAGTAATACGCAGTATTTT. V and J are TRBV11-1 and TRBJ2-3; 8 bases map to TRBD1. The germline CDR1 and CDR2 sequences are SGHAT and FQDESV (reference sequence). There are 15 residues in the CDR3. Trimming at V came to 1 base and at J to 7 bases, leaving 7 bases not matched to a gene. The entire variable domain, with the rest obtained from reference TRBV11-1 and TRBJ2-3, is as follows: EAEVAQSPRYKITEKSQAVAFWCDPISGHATLYWYRQILGQGPELLVQFQDESVVDDSQLPKDRFSAERLKGVDSTLKIQPAELGDSAMYLCASSLGWTGSNTQYFGPGTRLTVL.

Many counts were recorded for this clonotype. This rearrangement joins TRBV5-1 to TRBJ2-1; 8 bases fit TRBD2. After removal of 0 bases from V and 4 bases from J, the junction contained 3 bases not matched to a gene. This CDR3 spans 15 amino acids. Germline values: CDR1 SGHRS, CDR2 YFSETQ. The CDR3 nucleotides read TGCGCCAGCAGCTTGGCCAGCGGGAGATACAATGAGCAGTTCTTC. Translation: CASSLASGRYNEQFF.

The chain is built from TRBV7-9 and TRBJ1-3, with D possibly being TRBD1 (5 bases). The CDR3 has 16 residues. From germline, CDR1 is SEHNR and CDR2 FQNEAQ (reference sequence). V lost 4 bases and J lost 0, with 13 bases in between. This CDR3 is CASSSQETSSGNTIYF. CDR3 nucleotide sequence: TGTGCCAGCAGCTCACAGGAAACGAGCTCTGGAAACACCATATATTTT.

This clonotype showed up many times. The chain joins TRBV6-6 to TRBJ2-1, with D hard to call. Germline V gene data show CDR1 as MNHNY and CDR2 as SVGAGI (reference sequence). Trimming took off 0 bases at V and 9 bases at J, with 9 bases between the two ends. This CDR3 has 13 residues. The CDR3 DNA sequence: TGTGCCAGCAGTTACTCGATAATATCTGAGCAGTTCTTC. It is translated as CASSYSIISEQFF.

This chain links TRBV7-2 with TRBJ2-1; D is uncertain. The DNA end favors TRBJ2-7, so the J call may be wrong. The CDR3 is 12 residues long. Germline assignment: CDR1 SGHTA and CDR2 FQGNSA. The CDR3 sequence: CASSLGQYEQYF. As DNA, the CDR3 is TGTGCCAGCAGCTTAGGGCAATACGAGCAGTACTTC.

This clonotype was counted a few times. V gene TRBV6-1 combines with J gene TRBJ1-5; D possibly corresponds to TRBD1 (6 bases). The CDR3 has 18 amino acids. CDR1 and CDR2 (germline): MNHNS, SASEGT. Trimming removed 11 bases at V and 0 bases at J, with 26 bases between. Written as DNA, the CDR3 is TGTGCCGCAATCGGGGGGGGGGGGCGAGAATCTAGCAATCAGCCCCAGCATTTT. Its translation: CAAIGGGGRESSNQPQHF.

The chain carries TRBV11-2 and TRBJ2-3, with 10 bases fitting TRBD2. The J call may be faulty, since TRBJ2-7 better matches the DNA end. The CDR3 runs to 13 residues. Looked up from germline, CDR1 is SGHAT and CDR2 is FQNNGV. CDR3 in DNA: TGTGCCAGCGGAGCGGGAGGGCCGGGAGAGCAGTACTTC. Encoded protein: CASGAGGPGEQYF.

About this clonotype itself: The CDR3 does not close with the conserved phenylalanine or tryptophan, likely indicating a read error. The DNA is omitted, as the CDR3 cannot be located on it reliably, and the CDR3 follows TCRdb's listing. The chain joins TRBV27 to TRBJ2-5; the tabulated D call, TRBD1, remains unverified against the DNA. The CDR3 has 12 residues if both end residues are counted. Germline loops: CDR1 MNHEY, CDR2 SMNVEV (reference sequence). CDR3 residues: CARGGGGYTFGS.

The chain employs TRBV4-2 and TRBJ2-7, with D possibly matching TRBD2 (6 bases). The tail of the sequence fits TRBJ2-5 better, so the J call may be wrong. In germline, CDR1 is LGHNA, CDR2 YNFKEQ. CDR3 length: 15 amino acids. The CDR3 region has the DNA TGTGCCAGCAGTTCCGGAGGGGCCTGGAAAGAGACCCAGTACTTC. It translates to CASSSGGAWKETQYF.

At least ten counts were recorded for this clonotype. V and J are TRBV4-1 and TRBJ2-3; D is undetermined. The CDR3 covers 15 residues. V lost 1 base, J lost 2 bases, and 10 bases lay in between. Germline CDR1 and CDR2: MGHRA and YSYEKL. The CDR3 coding sequence is TGCGCCAGCAGCCAAGGAAGCCCCCCCACAGATACGCAGTATTTT. The encoded protein is CASSQGSPPTDTQYF.

The table lists this clonotype with many counts. The chain uses TRBV11-3 and TRBJ2-1, with D possibly called TRBD1 or TRBD2 (6 bases each). Germline lookup yields CDR1 SGHNT and CDR2 YENEEA. The CDR3 is made up of 15 amino acids. The V end was cut by 8 bases, the J end by 2 bases, with 16 bases between. CDR3 sequence reads: CASALDRGPYNEQFF. The CDR3, as DNA: TGTGCCAGCGCTCTGGATCGGGGGCCCTACAATGAGCAGTTCTTC.

This clonotype has a handful of counts. The chain couples TRBV10-2 to TRBJ1-2; 9 bases are shared with TRBD1. Germline V gene data show CDR1 as WSHSY and CDR2 as SAAADI. The CDR3 is 15 amino acids. The trim removed 7 bases at V and 4 bases at J, leaving 10 bases unmatched. The CDR3, as DNA: TGCGCCAGCAAAAAACAGGGGGCGCGGGGCTATGGCTACACCTTC. It codes for CASKKQGARGYGYTF.

V gene TRBV7-8 combines with J gene TRBJ2-5; D perhaps matches TRBD2 (5 bases). V shed 1 base and J shed 13 bases, with 22 bases lying between them. This CDR3 has 15 amino acids. CDR1 is SGHVS, CDR2 FQNEAQ, per germline. CDR3 sequence (DNA): TGTGCCAGCAGCTTAGTGCCCCTGAACACCGGGGAGCTGTACTTC. Translated, it gives CASSLVPLNTGELYF.

The CDR3 DNA is TGTGCCAGCAGCTTAGTGGGGACTAGCGGGTATGAGCAGTTCTTC. Protein: CASSLVGTSGYEQFF. J is TRBJ2-1 and V is TRBV7-4; TRBD2 matches at 12 bases. Per the germline V gene, CDR1 is SGHVT and CDR2 is SQSDAQ. CDR3 length: 15 residues. The ends lost 1 base at V and 8 bases at J; junction bases unmatched: 3.

The chain is built from TRBV7-2 and TRBJ2-1; D perhaps matches TRBD1 (6 bases). The DNA end is a closer match to TRBJ2-7, so the J assignment may be wrong. The germline V gene encodes CDR1 SGHTA and CDR2 FQGNSA. The CDR3 loop spans 15 amino acids. The chain's CDR3 is CASSRDRSSYNEQYF. CDR3 in DNA: TGTGCCAGCAGCCGAGACAGGAGCTCCTACAATGAGCAGTACTTC.

V gene TRBV7-3 combines with J gene TRBJ2-5; the D gene is possibly TRBD2 (5 bases). The CDR3 covers 14 residues. Germline V lookup: CDR1 SGHTA, CDR2 FQGTGA. V lost 1 base, J lost 13 bases, and 19 bases lay in between. CDR3 nucleotides: TGTGCCAGCAGCTTAAACCAGTACACCGGGGAGCTGTACTTC. It translates to CASSLNQYTGELYF.

The V and J genes are TRBV7-9 and TRBJ2-5, with D possibly being TRBD2 (5 bases). Near its end, the DNA agrees better with TRBJ2-7, so the J call may be wrong. The length of the CDR3 is 14 residues. The germline V gene encodes CDR1 SEHNR and CDR2 FQNEAQ (reference sequence). DNA for the CDR3: TGTGCCAGCAGCTTGGAGGACGGATTCTACGAGCAGTACTTC. It codes for CASSLEDGFYEQYF.

This clonotype is labeled medium-sized. The chain combines TRBV7-6 with TRBJ2-3; 7 bases match TRBD1. Trimming cost V 4 bases and J 6 bases; bases outside gene matches: 10. The CDR3 is 15 residues long. Per germline, CDR1 SGHVS and CDR2 FNYEAQ. CDR3 DNA: TGTGCCAGCAGCTCGACAGGGAACCCAATGGATACGCAGTATTTT. Translation: CASSSTGNPMDTQYF.

This clonotype is classed as medium-sized. The rearrangement joins TRBV7-6 to TRBJ2-1; D unclear. Germline V gene lookup returns CDR1 SGHVS and CDR2 FNYEAQ. V lost 4 bases, J lost 7 bases, and 11 bases lay in between. CDR3 length: 13 residues. The CDR3 is CASSWLVSNEQFF. In DNA form, the CDR3 reads TGTGCCAGCAGCTGGCTAGTTAGTAATGAGCAGTTCTTC.

This clonotype was seen a few times. V usage is TRBV7-6 and J usage is TRBJ2-4, with TRBD1 matching 12 bases. CDR3 length equals 16 residues. The V segment lost 2 bases and the J segment 9 bases; nucleotides outside the gene matches: 8. CDR1 is SGHVS, CDR2 FNYEAQ, per germline. DNA of the CDR3: TGTGCCAGCAGCTTAACTCCGGGACAGGGGGCTGGCATTCAGTACTTC. The encoded protein is CASSLTPGQGAGIQYF.